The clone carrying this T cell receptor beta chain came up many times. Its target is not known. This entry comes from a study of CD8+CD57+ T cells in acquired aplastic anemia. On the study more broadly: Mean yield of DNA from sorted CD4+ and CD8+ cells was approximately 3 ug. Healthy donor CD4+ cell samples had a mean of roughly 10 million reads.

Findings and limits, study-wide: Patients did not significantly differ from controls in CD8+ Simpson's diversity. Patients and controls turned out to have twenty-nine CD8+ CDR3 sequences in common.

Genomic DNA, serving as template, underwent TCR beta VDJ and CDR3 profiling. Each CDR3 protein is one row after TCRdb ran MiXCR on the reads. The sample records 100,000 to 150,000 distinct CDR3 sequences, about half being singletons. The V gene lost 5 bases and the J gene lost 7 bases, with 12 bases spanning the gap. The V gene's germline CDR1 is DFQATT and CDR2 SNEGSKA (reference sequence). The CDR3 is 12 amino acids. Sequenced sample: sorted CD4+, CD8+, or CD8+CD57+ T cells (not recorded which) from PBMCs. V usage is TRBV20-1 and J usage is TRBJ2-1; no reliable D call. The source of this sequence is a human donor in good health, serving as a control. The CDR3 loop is CSALKTRNEQFF. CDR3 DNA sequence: TGCAGTGCTCTTAAGACGAGAAATGAGCAGTTCTTC.